This TCR beta chain is drawn from a study of technical replicates of blood from a few donors. Libraries were prepared by immunoSEQ multiplex PCR; TCRdb keeps only in-frame clonotypes and omits some of them. The sample holds about 68,000 clones; under 98% are singletons and the top ten take roughly 0.25%. The germline gives CDR1 SQVTM, CDR2 ANQGSEA. The CDR3 sequence is 14 residues long. V shed 6 bases and J 4 bases; nucleotides not matched to a gene: 12. The chain has TRBV29-1 and TRBJ2-7; 7 bases are shared with TRBD2. This TCR came from a human donor in good health. Sequencing was done on a sample of T cells isolated from PBMCs. The CDR3 DNA is TGCAGCGTCAGGCTATTCTCGGGAGGATACGAGCAGTACTTC. Protein: CSVRLFSGGYEQYF.